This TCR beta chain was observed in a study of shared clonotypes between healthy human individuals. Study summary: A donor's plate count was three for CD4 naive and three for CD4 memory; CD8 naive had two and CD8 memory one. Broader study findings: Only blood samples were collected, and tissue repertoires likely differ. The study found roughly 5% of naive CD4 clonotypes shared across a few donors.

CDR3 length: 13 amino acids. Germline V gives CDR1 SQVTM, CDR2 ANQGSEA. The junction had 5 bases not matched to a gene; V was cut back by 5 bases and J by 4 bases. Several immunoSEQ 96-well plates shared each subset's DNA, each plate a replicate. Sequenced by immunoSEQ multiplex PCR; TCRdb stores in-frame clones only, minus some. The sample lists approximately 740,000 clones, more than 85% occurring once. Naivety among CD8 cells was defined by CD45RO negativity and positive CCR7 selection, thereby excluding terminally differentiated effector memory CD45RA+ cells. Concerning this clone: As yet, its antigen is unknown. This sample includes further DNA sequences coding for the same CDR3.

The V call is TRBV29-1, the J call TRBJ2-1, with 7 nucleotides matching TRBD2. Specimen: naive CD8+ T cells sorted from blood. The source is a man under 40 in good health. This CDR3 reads CSVLGGSYNEQFF. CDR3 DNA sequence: TGCAGCGTTCTCGGCGGGAGTTACAATGAGCAGTTCTTC.